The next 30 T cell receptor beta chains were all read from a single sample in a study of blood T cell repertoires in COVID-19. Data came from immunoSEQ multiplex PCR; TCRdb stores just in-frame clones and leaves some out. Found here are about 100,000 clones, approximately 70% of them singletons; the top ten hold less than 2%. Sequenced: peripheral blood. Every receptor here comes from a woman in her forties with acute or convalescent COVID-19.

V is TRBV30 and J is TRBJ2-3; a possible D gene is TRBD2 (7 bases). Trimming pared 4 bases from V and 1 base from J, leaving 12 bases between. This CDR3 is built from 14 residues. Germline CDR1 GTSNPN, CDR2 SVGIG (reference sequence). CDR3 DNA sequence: TGTGCCTGGATAACGGGGGGCGGCACAGATACGCAGTATTTT. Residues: CAWITGGGTDTQYF.

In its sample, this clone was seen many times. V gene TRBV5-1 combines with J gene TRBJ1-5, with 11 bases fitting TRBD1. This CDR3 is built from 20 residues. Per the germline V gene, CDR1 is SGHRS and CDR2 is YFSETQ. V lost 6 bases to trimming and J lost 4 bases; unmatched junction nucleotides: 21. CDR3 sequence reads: CASTPAEDRGPIKSNQPQHF. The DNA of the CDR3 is TGCGCCAGCACGCCCGCCGAGGACAGGGGGCCCATAAAATCAAATCAGCCCCAGCATTTT.

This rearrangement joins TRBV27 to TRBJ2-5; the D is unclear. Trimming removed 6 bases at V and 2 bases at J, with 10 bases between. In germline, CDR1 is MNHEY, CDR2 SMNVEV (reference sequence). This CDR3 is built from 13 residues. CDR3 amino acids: CASRAAQQETQYF. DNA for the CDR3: TGTGCCAGCAGGGCGGCCCAGCAAGAGACCCAGTACTTC.

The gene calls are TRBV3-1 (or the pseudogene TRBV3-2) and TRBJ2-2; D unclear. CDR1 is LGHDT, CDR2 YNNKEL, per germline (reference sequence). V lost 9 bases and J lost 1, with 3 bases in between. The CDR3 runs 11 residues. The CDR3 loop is CASRNTGELFF. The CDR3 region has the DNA TGTGCCAGTAGGAACACCGGGGAGCTGTTTTTT.

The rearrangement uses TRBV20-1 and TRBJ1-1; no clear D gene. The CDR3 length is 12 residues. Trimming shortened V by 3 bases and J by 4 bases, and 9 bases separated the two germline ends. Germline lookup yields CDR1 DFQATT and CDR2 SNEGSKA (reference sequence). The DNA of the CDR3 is TGCAGTGCTAGTCAGGCAACCACTGAAGCTTTCTTT. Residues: CSASQATTEAFF.

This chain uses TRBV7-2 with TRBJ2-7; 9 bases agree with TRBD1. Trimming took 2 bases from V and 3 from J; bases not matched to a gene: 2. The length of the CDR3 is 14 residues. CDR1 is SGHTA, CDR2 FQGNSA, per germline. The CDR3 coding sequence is TGTGCCAGCAGCTTAACAGGGGGCTTCTACGAGCAGTACTTC. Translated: CASSLTGGFYEQYF.

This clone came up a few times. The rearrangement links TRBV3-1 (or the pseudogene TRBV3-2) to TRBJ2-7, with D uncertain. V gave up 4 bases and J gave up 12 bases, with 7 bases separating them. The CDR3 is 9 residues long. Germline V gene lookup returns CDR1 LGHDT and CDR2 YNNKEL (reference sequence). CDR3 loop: CASSPPLYF. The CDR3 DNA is TGTGCCAGCAGCCCCCCCCTGTACTTC.

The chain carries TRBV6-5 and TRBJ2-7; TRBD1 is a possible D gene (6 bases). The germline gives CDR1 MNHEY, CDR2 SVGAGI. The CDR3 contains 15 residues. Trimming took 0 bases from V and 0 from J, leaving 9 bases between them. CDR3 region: CASSYSYRDSYEQYF. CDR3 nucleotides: TGTGCCAGCAGTTACTCCTACAGGGACTCCTACGAGCAGTACTTC.

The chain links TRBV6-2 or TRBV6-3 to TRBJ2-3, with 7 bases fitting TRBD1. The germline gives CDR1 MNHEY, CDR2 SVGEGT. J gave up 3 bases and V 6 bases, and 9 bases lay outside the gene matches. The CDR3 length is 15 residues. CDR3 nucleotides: TGTGCCAGCAGCGTTCACAGGGGTTCGACAGATACGCAGTATTTT. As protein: CASSVHRGSTDTQYF.

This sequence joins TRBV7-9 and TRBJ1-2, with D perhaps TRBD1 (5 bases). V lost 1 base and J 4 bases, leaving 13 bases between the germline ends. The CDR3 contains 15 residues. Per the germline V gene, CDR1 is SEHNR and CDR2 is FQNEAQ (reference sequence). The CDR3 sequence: CASSLEMDTFYGYTF. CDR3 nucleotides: TGTGCCAGCAGCTTAGAGATGGACACCTTCTATGGCTACACCTTC.

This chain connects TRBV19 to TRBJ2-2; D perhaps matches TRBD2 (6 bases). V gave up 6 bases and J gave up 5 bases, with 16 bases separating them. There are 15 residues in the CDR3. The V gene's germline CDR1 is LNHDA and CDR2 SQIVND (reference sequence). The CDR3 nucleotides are TGTGCCAGTAGGCAGGAGGGCGAGGGGACCGGGGAGCTGTTTTTT. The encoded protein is CASRQEGEGTGELFF.

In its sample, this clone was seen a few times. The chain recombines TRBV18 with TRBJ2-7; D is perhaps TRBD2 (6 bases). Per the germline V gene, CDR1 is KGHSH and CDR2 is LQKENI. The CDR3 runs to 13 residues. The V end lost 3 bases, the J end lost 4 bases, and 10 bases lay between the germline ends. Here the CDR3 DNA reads TGTGCCAGCTCACCCTCAGGGACTTACGAGCAGTACTTC. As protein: CASSPSGTYEQYF. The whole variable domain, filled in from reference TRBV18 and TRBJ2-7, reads NAGVMQNPRHLVRRRGQEARLRCSPMKGHSHVYWYRQLPEEGLKFMVYLQKENIIDESGMPKERFSAEFPKEGPSILRIQQVVRGDSAAYFCASSPSGTYEQYFGPGTRLTVT.

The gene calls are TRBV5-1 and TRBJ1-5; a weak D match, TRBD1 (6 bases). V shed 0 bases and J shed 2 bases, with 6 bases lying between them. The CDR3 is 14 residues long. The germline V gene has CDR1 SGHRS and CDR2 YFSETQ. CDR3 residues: CASSLAGGNQPQHF. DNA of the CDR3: TGCGCCAGCAGCTTGGCAGGGGGCAATCAGCCCCAGCATTTT. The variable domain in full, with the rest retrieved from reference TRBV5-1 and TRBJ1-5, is KAGVTQTPRYLIKTRGQQVTLSCSPISGHRSVSWYQQTPGQGLQFLFEYFSETQRNKGNFPGRFSGRQFSNSRSEMNVSTLELGDSALYLCASSLAGGNQPQHFGDGTRLSIL.

The CDR3 loop reads CASSDLTGSNEKLFF. CDR3 nucleotides: TGTGCCAGCAGTGATCTGACAGGTTCTAATGAAAAACTGTTTTTT. The chain has TRBV6-1 and TRBJ1-4; D possibly corresponds to TRBD1 (6 bases). Germline values: CDR1 MNHNS, CDR2 SASEGT. V gave up 3 bases and J gave up 3 bases, with 11 bases separating them. CDR3 length equals 15 residues.

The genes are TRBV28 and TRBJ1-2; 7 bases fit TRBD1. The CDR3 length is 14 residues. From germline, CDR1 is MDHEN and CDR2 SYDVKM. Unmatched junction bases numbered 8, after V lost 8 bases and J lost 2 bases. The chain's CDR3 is CASSPTGLNYGYTF. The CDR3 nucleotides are TGTGCCAGCTCCCCGACAGGGTTGAACTATGGCTACACCTTC.

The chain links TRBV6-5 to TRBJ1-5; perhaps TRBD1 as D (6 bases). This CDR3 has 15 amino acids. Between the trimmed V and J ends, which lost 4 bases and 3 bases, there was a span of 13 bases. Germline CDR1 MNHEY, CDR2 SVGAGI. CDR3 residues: CASSSVRDTNQPQHF. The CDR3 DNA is TGTGCCAGCAGTTCAGTACGGGACACCAATCAGCCCCAGCATTTT.

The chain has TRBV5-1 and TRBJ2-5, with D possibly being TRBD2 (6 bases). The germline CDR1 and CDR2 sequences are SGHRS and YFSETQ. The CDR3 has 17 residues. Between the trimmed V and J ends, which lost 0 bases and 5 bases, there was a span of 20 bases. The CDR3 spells CASSLGISGPSRETQYF. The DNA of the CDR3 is TGCGCCAGCAGCTTGGGGATAAGCGGGCCTTCAAGGGAGACCCAGTACTTC.

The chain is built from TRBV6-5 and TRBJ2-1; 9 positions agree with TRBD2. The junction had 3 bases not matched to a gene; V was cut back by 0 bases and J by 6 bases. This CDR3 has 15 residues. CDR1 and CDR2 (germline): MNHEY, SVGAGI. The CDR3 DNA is TGTGCCAGCAGTTACTCCAATAGCGGGGGCAATGAGCAGTTCTTC. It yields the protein CASSYSNSGGNEQFF.

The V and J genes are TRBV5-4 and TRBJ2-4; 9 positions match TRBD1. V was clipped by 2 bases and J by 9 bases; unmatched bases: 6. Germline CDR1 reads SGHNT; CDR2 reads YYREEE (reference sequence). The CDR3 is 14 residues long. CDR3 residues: CASSLSQGAGIQYF. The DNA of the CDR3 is TGTGCCAGCAGCTTATCACAGGGGGCGGGCATTCAGTACTTC.

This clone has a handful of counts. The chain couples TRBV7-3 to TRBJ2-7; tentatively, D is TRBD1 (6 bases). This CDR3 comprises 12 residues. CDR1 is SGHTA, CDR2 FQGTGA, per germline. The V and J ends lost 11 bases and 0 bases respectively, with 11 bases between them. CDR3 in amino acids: CAGGQSSYEQYF. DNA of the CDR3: TGTGCCGGCGGACAGAGCTCCTACGAGCAGTACTTC.

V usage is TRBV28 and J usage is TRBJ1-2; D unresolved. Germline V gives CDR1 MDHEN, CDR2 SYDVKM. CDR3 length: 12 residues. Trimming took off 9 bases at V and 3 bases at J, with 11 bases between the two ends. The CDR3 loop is CASINTDYGYTF. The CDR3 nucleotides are TGTGCCAGTATAAATACGGACTATGGCTACACCTTC.

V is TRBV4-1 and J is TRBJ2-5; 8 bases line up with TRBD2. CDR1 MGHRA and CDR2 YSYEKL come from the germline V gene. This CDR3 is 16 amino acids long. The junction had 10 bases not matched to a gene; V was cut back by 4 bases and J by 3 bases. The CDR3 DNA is TGCGCCAGCAGCCCCGGGCCCGGGACTAGAGAAGAGACCCAGTACTTC. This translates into CASSPGPGTREETQYF.

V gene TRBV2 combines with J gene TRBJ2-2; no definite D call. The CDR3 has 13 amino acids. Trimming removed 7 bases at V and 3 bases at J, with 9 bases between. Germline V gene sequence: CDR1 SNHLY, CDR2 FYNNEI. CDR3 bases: TGTGCCAGCAACCCACGAGACACCGGGGAGCTGTTTTTT. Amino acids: CASNPRDTGELFF.

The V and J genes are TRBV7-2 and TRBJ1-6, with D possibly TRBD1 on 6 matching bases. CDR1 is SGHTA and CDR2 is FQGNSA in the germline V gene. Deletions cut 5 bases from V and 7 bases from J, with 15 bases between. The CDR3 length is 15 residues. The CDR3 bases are TGTGCCAGCAGCCAGAGAACAGGGAAGAATTCACCCCTCCACTTT. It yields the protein CASSQRTGKNSPLHF. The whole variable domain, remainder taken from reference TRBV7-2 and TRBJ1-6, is GAGVSQSPSNKVTEKGKDVELRCDPISGHTALYWYRQSLGQGLEFLIYFQGNSAPDKSGLPSDRFSAERTGGSVSTLTIQRTQQEDSAVYLCASSQRTGKNSPLHFGNGTRLTVT.

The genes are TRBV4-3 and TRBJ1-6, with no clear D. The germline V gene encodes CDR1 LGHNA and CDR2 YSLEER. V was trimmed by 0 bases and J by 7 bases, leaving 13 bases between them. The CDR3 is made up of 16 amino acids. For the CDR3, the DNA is TGCGCCAGCAGCCAAGATAACGGTCAACGGAATTCACCCCTCCACTTT. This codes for CASSQDNGQRNSPLHF.

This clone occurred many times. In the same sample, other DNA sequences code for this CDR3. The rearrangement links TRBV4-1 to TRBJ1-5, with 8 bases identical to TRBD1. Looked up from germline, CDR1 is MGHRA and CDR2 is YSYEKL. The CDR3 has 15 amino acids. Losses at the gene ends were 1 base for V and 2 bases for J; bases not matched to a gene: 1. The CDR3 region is CASSQAGQGNQPQHF. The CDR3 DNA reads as TGCGCCAGCAGCCAAGCGGGACAGGGCAATCAGCCCCAGCATTTT.

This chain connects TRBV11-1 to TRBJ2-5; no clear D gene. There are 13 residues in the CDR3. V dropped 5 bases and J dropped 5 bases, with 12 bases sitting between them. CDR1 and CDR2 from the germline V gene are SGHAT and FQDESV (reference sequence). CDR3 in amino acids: CASSLSIPETQYF. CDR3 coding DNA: TGTGCCAGCAGCCTAAGCATTCCGGAGACCCAGTACTTC.

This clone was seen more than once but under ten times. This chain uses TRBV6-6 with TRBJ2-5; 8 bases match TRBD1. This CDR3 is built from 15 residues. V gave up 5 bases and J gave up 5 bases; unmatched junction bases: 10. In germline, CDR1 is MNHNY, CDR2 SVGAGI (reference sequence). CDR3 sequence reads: CASSDIDRGGETQYF. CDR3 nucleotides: TGTGCCAGCAGTGATATCGACAGGGGTGGGGAGACCCAGTACTTC.

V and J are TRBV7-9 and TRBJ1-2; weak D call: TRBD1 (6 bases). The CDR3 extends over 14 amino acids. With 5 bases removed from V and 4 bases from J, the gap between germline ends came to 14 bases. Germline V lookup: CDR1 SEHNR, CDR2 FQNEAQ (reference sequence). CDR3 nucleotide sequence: TGTGCCAGCAGCCGCCACGGACAGAGCTATGGCTACACCTTC. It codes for CASSRHGQSYGYTF.

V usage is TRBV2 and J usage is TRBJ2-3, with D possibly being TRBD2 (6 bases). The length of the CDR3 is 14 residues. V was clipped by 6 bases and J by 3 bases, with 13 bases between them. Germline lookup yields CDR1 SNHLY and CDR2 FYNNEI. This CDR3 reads CASRGRLATDTQYF. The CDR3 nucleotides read TGTGCCAGCAGGGGGAGGCTAGCAACAGATACGCAGTATTTT.